Listed here are 5 T cell receptor beta chains from one sample, sequenced in a study of technical replicates of blood from a handful of donors. The assay was immunoSEQ multiplex PCR, and TCRdb's table has in-frame clones only and misses some. Among just over 75,000 clones listed, roughly 93% were seen once. Material for sequencing was T cells isolated from PBMCs. The receptors originated from a human donor in good health.

This sequence joins TRBV30 and TRBJ2-5; D is perhaps TRBD1 (5 bases). The CDR3 is made up of 13 amino acids. The germline V and J ends were trimmed by 5 bases and 1 base, with 11 bases remaining between them. Germline CDR1 reads GTSNPN; CDR2 reads SVGIG (reference sequence). CDR3 bases: TGTGCCTGGGCCCAGGGTTTCCAAGAGACCCAGTACTTC. It yields the protein CAWAQGFQETQYF.

The chain carries TRBV5-1 and TRBJ1-5; 7 bases align to TRBD1. CDR3 length: 15 amino acids. With V trimmed by 2 bases and J by 0 bases, 2 bases remained unmatched. Germline assignment: CDR1 SGHRS and CDR2 YFSETQ. CDR3 amino acids: CASSLGTASNQPQHF. CDR3 in DNA: TGCGCCAGCAGCTTAGGGACAGCTAGCAATCAGCCCCAGCATTTT. The full variable domain, in which reference TRBV5-1 and TRBJ1-5 provide the parts outside the CDR3, is KAGVTQTPRYLIKTRGQQVTLSCSPISGHRSVSWYQQTPGQGLQFLFEYFSETQRNKGNFPGRFSGRQFSNSRSEMNVSTLELGDSALYLCASSLGTASNQPQHFGDGTRLSIL.

The chain is built from TRBV30 and TRBJ2-1; D may be TRBD2 (6 bases). Germline CDR1 is GTSNPN and CDR2 is SVGIG (reference sequence). Trimming cost V 0 bases and J 7 bases, with 19 bases left between them. The CDR3 contains 16 residues. The CDR3 here is CAWSVWETSYGNEQFF. Here the CDR3 DNA reads TGTGCCTGGAGTGTATGGGAGACTAGTTACGGTAATGAGCAGTTCTTC.

CDR3 residues: CASRSGPSYEQYF. In nucleotides, the CDR3 is TGTGCCAGTAGATCAGGGCCATCCTACGAGCAGTACTTC. This chain uses TRBV19 with TRBJ2-7; D may be TRBD1 (5 bases). V lost 6 bases, J lost 1 base, and 10 bases lay in between. Germline V gene data show CDR1 as LNHDA and CDR2 as SQIVND (reference sequence). This CDR3 comprises 13 residues.

The V and J genes are TRBV28 and TRBJ2-1; no reliable D call. The V end was cut by 2 bases, the J end by 3 bases, with 2 bases between. This CDR3 region has 12 residues. Germline values: CDR1 MDHEN, CDR2 SYDVKM. The CDR3 DNA reads as TGTGCCAGCAGTTTACGCTACAATGAGCAGTTCTTC. Encoded protein: CASSLRYNEQFF.